Below, 21 T cell receptor beta chains from the same sample are listed, as sequenced in a study of identical twins. MiXCR, applied by TCRdb to the 5' RACE reads, yields one record per CDR3 protein. The sample gives under 400,000 distinct CDR3 sequences, roughly 9% of which show up once; about 8.1% is in the top ten. The sample taken for sequencing was naive T cells sorted from blood. All receptors derive from a woman in her 50s in good health.

The table lists this clonotype with many counts. This chain uses TRBV21-1 with TRBJ1-1. TRBV21-1 is annotated as a pseudogene. CDR3 length equals 15 residues. DNA for the CDR3: TGTGCCAGCAGCAAGAGGCGGGTGGTGGGGACTGAAGCTTTCTTT. This translates into CASSKRRVVGTEAFF.

The V and J genes are TRBV4-1 and TRBJ1-1; weak D call: TRBD1 (5 bases). The germline V gene has CDR1 MGHRA and CDR2 YSYEKL. The CDR3 spans 13 residues. Between the trimmed V and J ends, which lost 10 bases and 3 bases, there was a span of 15 bases. The CDR3 spells CATQRAGDTEAFF. The CDR3 DNA follows: TGCGCCACCCAAAGGGCGGGGGACACTGAAGCTTTCTTT.

This clonotype appeared a few times. V is TRBV7-2 and J is TRBJ2-1; D is undetermined. The CDR3 loop spans 12 amino acids. Germline V gene sequence: CDR1 SGHTA, CDR2 FQGNSA. Trimming cost V 7 bases and J 4 bases, with 8 bases left between them. The CDR3 protein is CASTALYNEQFF. CDR3 sequence (DNA): TGTGCCAGCACCGCCCTTTACAATGAGCAGTTCTTC.

This clonotype was counted between two and nine times. The chain couples TRBV5-1 to TRBJ1-2, with D unresolved. Looked up from germline, CDR1 is SGHRS and CDR2 is YFSETQ. Trimming left V 4 bases short and J 8 bases short, with 15 bases between. The CDR3 is 13 residues long. In nucleotides, the CDR3 is TGCGCCAGCAGCCCGACTGTTATGGAGGGCTACACCTTC. It is translated as CASSPTVMEGYTF.

This clonotype was found a few times. The chain employs TRBV12-3 or TRBV12-4 and TRBJ2-1, with 15 positions matching TRBD2. The CDR3 loop spans 16 amino acids. J was trimmed by 7 bases and V by 5 bases; bases with no gene match: 6. CDR3 protein: CASSPGLAGGFNEQFF. The CDR3 coding sequence is TGTGCCAGCAGTCCCGGACTAGCGGGAGGGTTTAATGAGCAGTTCTTC.

This clonotype was detected many times. The chain has TRBV5-1 and TRBJ2-1; D gene ambiguous. V dropped 3 bases and J dropped 1 base, with 5 bases sitting between them. Germline CDR1 SGHRS, CDR2 YFSETQ. The CDR3 is 13 amino acids. In nucleotides, the CDR3 is TGCGCCAGCAGCTCTACTTCCTACAATGAGCAGTTCTTC. Its protein is CASSSTSYNEQFF.

In this sample, this clonotype turned up a few times. The chain joins TRBV10-2 to TRBJ2-1; D uncertain. This CDR3 spans 11 amino acids. Trimming stripped 8 bases from V and 5 bases from J, with 7 bases between. In germline, CDR1 is WSHSY, CDR2 SAAADI. Written as DNA, the CDR3 is TGCGCCAGCTTTCGAAACAATGAGCAGTTCTTC. It yields the protein CASFRNNEQFF.

The sample holds a few counts of this clonotype. The chain recombines TRBV6-6 with TRBJ2-5; TRBD1 or TRBD2 may be the D gene (5 bases each). The CDR3 spans 14 residues. Germline-derived CDR1 and CDR2 are MNHNY and SVGAGI (reference sequence). V shed 6 bases and J shed 5 bases, with 16 bases lying between them. This CDR3 reads CASRGDLGRETQYF. CDR3 in DNA: TGTGCCAGCAGGGGGGATTTAGGCAGGGAGACCCAGTACTTC.

This clonotype was observed many times. DNA of the CDR3: TGCAGCGTGGGGGAGCCCCAGCATTTT. Translating it yields CSVGEPQHF. The chain combines TRBV29-1 with TRBJ1-5, with D possibly being TRBD1 (5 bases). The germline V gene has CDR1 SQVTM and CDR2 ANQGSEA. Trimming removed 6 bases from V and 8 bases from J, with 5 bases in between. This CDR3 comprises 9 residues. Full variable domain (outside the CDR3, taken from reference TRBV29-1 and TRBJ1-5): SAVISQKPSRDICQRGTSLTIQCQVDSQVTMMFWYRQQPGQSLTLIATANQGSEATYESGFVIDKFPISRPNLTFSTLTVSNMSPEDSSIYLCSVGEPQHFGDGTRLSIL.

This clonotype was counted a few times. The rearrangement uses TRBV7-9 and TRBJ2-7; D not resolved. This CDR3 is built from 14 residues. Trimming stripped 5 bases from V and 0 bases from J, with 11 bases between. Germline CDR1 and CDR2: SEHNR and FQNEAQ (reference sequence). CDR3 region: CASSPDGSSYEQYF. CDR3 bases: TGTGCCAGCAGCCCCGACGGAAGCTCCTACGAGCAGTACTTC.

At least ten counts were recorded for this clonotype. The genes are TRBV5-6 and TRBJ1-5; no clear D gene. Germline V gives CDR1 SGHDT, CDR2 YYEEEE. Trimming pared 2 bases from V and 3 bases from J, leaving 3 bases between. This CDR3 spans 12 amino acids. The CDR3 loop reads CASSLINQPQHF. CDR3 DNA sequence: TGTGCCAGCAGCTTAATCAATCAGCCCCAGCATTTT.

The chain carries TRBV20-1 and TRBJ2-1, with 7 bases identical to TRBD2. The junction had 7 bases not matched to a gene; V was cut back by 6 bases and J by 5 bases. Germline V gene sequence: CDR1 DFQATT, CDR2 SNEGSKA (reference sequence). The CDR3 is made up of 13 amino acids. The chain's CDR3 is CSAGRGRDNEQFF. In DNA form, the CDR3 reads TGCAGTGCCGGGCGGGGGAGAGACAATGAGCAGTTCTTC.

For this clonotype: The junction departs from the called germline gene at one end, perhaps through a read error. In DNA form, the CDR3 reads TGCGCCAGCAGCTTGGCTTGGACTAGCGGACTCAATCAGCAGTTCTTC. Its translation: CASSLAWTSGLNQQFF. This chain joins TRBV5-1 and TRBJ2-1, with 10 bases identical to TRBD2. This CDR3 spans 16 amino acids. Germline CDR1 is SGHRS and CDR2 is YFSETQ. The complete variable domain, with remaining parts taken from reference TRBV5-1 and TRBJ2-1, reads KAGVTQTPRYLIKTRGQQVTLSCSPISGHRSVSWYQQTPGQGLQFLFEYFSETQRNKGNFPGRFSGRQFSNSRSEMNVSTLELGDSALYLCASSLAWTSGLNQQFFGPGTRLTVL.

The CDR3 DNA is TGTGCCAGCAGGATTGGACTAGCGGCCGGGGAGCTGTTTTTT. It is translated as CASRIGLAAGELFF. The chain joins TRBV27 to TRBJ2-2; 10 nucleotides match TRBD2. The trim removed 6 bases at V and 6 bases at J, leaving 4 bases unmatched. Germline V lookup: CDR1 MNHEY, CDR2 SMNVEV (reference sequence). The CDR3 has 14 residues.

This clonotype was observed at least ten times. The chain couples TRBV29-1 to TRBJ1-5, with unresolved D. This CDR3 contains 12 residues. Trimming took 5 bases from V and 0 from J, leaving 5 bases between them. Germline lookup yields CDR1 SQVTM and CDR2 ANQGSEA. CDR3 sequence: CSVSGSNQPQHF. Here the CDR3 DNA reads TGCAGCGTTTCAGGTAGCAATCAGCCCCAGCATTTT.

The chain is built from TRBV30 and TRBJ2-2; no firm D call. The CDR3 has 13 amino acids. The germline V and J ends were trimmed by 1 base and 8 bases, with 11 bases remaining between them. Germline CDR1 is GTSNPN and CDR2 is SVGIG (reference sequence). The CDR3 nucleotides read TGTGCCTGGAGTGCCTTCGAGCTAGGGGAGCTGTTTTTT. Its translation: CAWSAFELGELFF.

This clonotype was seen more than once but under ten times. J is TRBJ1-1 and V is TRBV3-1; D unclear. Deletions cut 0 bases from V and 11 bases from J, with 7 bases between. This CDR3 contains 11 residues. Germline V gene lookup returns CDR1 LGHDT and CDR2 YNNKEL (reference sequence). The CDR3 region has the DNA TGTGCCAGCAGCCAAGATGGCGGGGCTTTCTTT. The encoded protein is CASSQDGGAFF.

This clonotype was recorded a few times. V and J are TRBV7-8 and TRBJ1-6; 7 bases are a match to TRBD1. The germline CDR1 and CDR2 sequences are SGHVS and FQNEAQ. Trimming took 4 bases from V and 6 from J; bases not matched to a gene: 3. The CDR3 covers 14 residues. The CDR3 spells CASSSRQGNSPLHF. For the CDR3, the DNA is TGTGCCAGCAGCTCCCGACAGGGTAATTCACCCCTCCACTTT. The complete variable domain, with remaining parts taken from reference TRBV7-8 and TRBJ1-6, reads GAGVSQSPRYKVAKRGQDVALRCDPISGHVSLFWYQQALGQGPEFLTYFQNEAQLDKSGLPSDRFFAERPEGSVSTLKIQRTQQEDSAVYLCASSSRQGNSPLHFGNGTRLTVT.

The chain carries TRBV6-6 and TRBJ2-3; 8 positions match TRBD2. Germline V gives CDR1 MNHNY, CDR2 SVGAGI (reference sequence). J lost 8 bases, V lost 6 bases, and 13 bases had no gene match. The CDR3 spans 15 residues. The CDR3 reads CASRGTGGPVPTQYF. DNA of the CDR3: TGTGCCAGCAGGGGAACGGGAGGGCCTGTCCCTACGCAGTATTTT.

Many counts were recorded for this clonotype. The J gene is TRBJ2-3, the V gene TRBV19; D remains unclear. Per germline, CDR1 LNHDA and CDR2 SQIVND (reference sequence). CDR3 length: 12 residues. V gave up 4 bases and J gave up 6 bases, with 8 bases separating them. CDR3: CASSTTGDTQYF. Written as DNA, the CDR3 is TGTGCCAGTAGTACTACCGGGGATACGCAGTATTTT.

In its sample, this clonotype was seen a few times. The chain employs TRBV5-1 and TRBJ2-7; the D call may be TRBD1 or TRBD2 (7 bases each). The CDR3 loop spans 15 amino acids. Germline V lookup: CDR1 SGHRS, CDR2 YFSETQ. With 4 bases removed from V and 7 bases from J, the gap between germline ends came to 21 bases. DNA of the CDR3: TGCGCCAGCAGCACTACGACAGGGTCGCGGGAGGAGCAGTACTTC. Translation: CASSTTTGSREEQYF.